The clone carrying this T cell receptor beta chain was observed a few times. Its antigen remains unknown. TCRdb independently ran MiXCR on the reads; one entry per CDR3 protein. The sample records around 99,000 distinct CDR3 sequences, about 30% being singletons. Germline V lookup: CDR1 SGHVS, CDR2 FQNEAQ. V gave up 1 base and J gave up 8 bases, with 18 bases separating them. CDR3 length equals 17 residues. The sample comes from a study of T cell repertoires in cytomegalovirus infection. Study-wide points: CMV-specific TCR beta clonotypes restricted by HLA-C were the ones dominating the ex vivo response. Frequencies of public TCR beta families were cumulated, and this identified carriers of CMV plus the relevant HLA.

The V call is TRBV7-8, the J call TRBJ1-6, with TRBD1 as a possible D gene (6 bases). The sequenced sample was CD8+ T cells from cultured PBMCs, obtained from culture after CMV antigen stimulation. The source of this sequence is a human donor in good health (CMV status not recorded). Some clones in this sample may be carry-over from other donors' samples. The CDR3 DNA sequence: TGTGCCAGCAGCTTAGATACATGGGGGCGTGTAGATTCACCCCTCCACTTT. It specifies CASSLDTWGRVDSPLHF. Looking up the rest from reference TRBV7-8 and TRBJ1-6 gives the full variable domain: GAGVSQSPRYKVAKRGQDVALRCDPISGHVSLFWYQQALGQGPEFLTYFQNEAQLDKSGLPSDRFFAERPEGSVSTLKIQRTQQEDSAVYLCASSLDTWGRVDSPLHFGNGTRLTVT.